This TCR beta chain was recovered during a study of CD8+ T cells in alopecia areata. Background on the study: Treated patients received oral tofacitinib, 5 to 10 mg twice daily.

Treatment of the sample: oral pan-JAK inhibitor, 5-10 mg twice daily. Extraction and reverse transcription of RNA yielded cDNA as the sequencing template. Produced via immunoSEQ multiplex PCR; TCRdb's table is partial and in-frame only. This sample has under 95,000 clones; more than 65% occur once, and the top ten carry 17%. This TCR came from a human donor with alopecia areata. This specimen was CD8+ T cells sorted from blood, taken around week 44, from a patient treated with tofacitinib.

CDR3 sequence (DNA): TGTGCCAGCAGCTCCCTCGGAAGCACAGATACGCAGTATTTT. Translated: CASSSLGSTDTQYF. The chain is built from TRBV7-8 and TRBJ2-3; the D is unclear. The CDR3 is made up of 14 amino acids. Trimming took 4 bases from V and 0 from J, leaving 8 bases between them. The germline gives CDR1 SGHVS, CDR2 FQNEAQ.